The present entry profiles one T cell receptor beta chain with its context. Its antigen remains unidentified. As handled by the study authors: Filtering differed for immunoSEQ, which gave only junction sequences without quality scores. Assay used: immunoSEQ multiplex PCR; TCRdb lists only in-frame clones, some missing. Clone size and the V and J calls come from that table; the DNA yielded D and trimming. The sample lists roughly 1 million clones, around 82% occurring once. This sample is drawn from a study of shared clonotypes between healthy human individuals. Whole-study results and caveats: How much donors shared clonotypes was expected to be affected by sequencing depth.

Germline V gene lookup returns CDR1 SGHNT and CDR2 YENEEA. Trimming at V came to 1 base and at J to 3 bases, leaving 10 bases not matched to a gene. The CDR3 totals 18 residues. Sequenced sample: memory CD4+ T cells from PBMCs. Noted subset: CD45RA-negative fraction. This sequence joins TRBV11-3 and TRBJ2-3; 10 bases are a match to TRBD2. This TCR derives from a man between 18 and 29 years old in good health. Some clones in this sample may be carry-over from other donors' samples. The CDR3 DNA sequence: TGTGCCAGCAGCTTAGGAGCTAGCGGGAGCTTTGGGACAGATACGCAGTATTTT. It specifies CASSLGASGSFGTDTQYF.